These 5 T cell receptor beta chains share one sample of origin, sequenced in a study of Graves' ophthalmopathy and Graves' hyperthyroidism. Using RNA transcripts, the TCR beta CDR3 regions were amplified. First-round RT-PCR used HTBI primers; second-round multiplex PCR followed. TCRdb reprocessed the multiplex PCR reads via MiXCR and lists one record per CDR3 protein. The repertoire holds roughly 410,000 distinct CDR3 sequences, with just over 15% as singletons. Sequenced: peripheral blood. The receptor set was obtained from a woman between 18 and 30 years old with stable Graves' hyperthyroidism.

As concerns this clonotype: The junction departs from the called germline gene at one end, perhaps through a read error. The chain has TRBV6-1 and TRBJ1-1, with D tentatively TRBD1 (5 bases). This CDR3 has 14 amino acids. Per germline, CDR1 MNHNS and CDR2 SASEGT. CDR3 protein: CASSEQGPDTETFF. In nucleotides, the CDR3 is TGTGCCAGCAGTGAACAGGGCCCCGACACTGAAACTTTCTTT.

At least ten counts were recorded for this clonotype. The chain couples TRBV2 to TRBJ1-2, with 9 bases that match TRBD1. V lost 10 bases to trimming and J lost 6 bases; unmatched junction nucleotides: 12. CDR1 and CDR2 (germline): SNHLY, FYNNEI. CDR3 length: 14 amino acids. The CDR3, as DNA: TGTGCCACCACAGGGGGCGCGTTGTCAAATGGCTACACCTTC. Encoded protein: CATTGGALSNGYTF.

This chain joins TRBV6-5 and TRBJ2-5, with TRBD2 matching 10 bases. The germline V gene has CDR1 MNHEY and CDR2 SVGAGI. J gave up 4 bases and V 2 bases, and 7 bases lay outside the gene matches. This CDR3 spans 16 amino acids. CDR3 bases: TGTGCCAGCAGTTACGTTCTAGCGGGGGAAGTAGAGACCCAGTACTTC. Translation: CASSYVLAGEVETQYF.

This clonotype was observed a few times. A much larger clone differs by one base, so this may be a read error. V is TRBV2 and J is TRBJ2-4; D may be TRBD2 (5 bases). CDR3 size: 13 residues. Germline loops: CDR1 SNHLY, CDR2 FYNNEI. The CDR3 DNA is TGTGCCAGCGTAGGGAGCTACAAAAACATTAAGTACTTC. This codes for CASVGSYKNIKYF.

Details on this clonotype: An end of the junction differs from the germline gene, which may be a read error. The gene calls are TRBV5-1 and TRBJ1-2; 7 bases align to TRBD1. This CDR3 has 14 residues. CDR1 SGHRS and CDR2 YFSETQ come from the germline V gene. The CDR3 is CAGSLDTGEYGYTF. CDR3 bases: TGCGCCGGCAGCTTGGACACAGGGGAGTATGGCTACACCTTC.